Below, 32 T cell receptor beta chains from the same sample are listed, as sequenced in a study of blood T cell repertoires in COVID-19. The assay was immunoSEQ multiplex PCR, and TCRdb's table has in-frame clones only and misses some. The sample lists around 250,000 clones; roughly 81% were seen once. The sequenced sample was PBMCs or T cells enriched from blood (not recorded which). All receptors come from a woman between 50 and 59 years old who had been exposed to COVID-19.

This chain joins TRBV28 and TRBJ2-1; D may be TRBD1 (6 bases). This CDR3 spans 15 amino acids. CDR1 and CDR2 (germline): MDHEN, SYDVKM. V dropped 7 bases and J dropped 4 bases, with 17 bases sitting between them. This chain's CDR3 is CASTSQGTLYNEQFF. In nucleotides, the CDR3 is TGTGCCAGCACCTCACAGGGAACGTTATACAATGAGCAGTTCTTC.

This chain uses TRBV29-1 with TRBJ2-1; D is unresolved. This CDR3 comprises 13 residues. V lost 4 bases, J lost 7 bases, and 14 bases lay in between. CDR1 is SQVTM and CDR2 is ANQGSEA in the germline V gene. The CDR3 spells CSVAGRLMNEQFF. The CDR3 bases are TGCAGCGTTGCTGGCCGACTCATGAATGAGCAGTTCTTC.

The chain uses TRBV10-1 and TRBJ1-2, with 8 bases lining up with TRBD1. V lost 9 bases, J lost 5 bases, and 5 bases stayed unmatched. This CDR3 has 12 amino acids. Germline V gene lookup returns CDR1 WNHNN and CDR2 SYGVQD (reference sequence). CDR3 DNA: TGCGCCAGTGGACAGGGATCTTATGGCTACACCTTC. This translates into CASGQGSYGYTF.

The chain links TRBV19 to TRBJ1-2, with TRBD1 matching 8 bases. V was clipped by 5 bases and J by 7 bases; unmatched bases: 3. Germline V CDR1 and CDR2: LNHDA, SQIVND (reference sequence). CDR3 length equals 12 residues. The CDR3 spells CASSPGGVGYTF. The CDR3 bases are TGTGCCAGTAGTCCAGGGGGCGTTGGCTACACCTTC.

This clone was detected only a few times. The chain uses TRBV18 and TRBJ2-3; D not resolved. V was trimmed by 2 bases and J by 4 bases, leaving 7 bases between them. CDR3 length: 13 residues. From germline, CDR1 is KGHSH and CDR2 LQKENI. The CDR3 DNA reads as TGTGCCAGCTCACCAAGCCAGGCAGATACGCAGTATTTT. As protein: CASSPSQADTQYF.

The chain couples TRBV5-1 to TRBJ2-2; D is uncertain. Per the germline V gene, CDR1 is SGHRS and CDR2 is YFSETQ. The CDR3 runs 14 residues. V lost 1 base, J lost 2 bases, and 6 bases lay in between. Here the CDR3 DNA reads TGCGCCAGCAGCTTGAACACAAACACCGGGGAGCTGTTTTTT. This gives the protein CASSLNTNTGELFF. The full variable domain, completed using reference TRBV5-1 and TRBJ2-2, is KAGVTQTPRYLIKTRGQQVTLSCSPISGHRSVSWYQQTPGQGLQFLFEYFSETQRNKGNFPGRFSGRQFSNSRSEMNVSTLELGDSALYLCASSLNTNTGELFFGEGSRLTVL.

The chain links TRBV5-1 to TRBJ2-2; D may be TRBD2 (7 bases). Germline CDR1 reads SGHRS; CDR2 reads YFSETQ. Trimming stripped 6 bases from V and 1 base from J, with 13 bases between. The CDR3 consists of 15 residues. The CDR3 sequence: CASTGGGVNTGELFF. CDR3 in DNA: TGCGCCAGCACCGGAGGGGGGGTGAACACCGGGGAGCTGTTTTTT. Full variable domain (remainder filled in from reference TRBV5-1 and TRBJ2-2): KAGVTQTPRYLIKTRGQQVTLSCSPISGHRSVSWYQQTPGQGLQFLFEYFSETQRNKGNFPGRFSGRQFSNSRSEMNVSTLELGDSALYLCASTGGGVNTGELFFGEGSRLTVL.

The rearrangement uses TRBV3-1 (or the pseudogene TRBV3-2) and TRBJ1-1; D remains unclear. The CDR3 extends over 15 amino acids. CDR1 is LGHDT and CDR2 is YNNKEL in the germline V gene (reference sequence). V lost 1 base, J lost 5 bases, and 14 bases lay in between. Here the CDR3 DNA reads TGTGCCAGCAGCCAAGCATCCCCCGGCGGAACTGAAGCTTTCTTT. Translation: CASSQASPGGTEAFF.

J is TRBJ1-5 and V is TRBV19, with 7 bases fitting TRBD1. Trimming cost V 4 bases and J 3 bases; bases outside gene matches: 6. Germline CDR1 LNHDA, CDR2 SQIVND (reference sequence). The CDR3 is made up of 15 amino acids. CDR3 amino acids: CASSTDRVDNQPQHF. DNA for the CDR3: TGTGCCAGTAGTACTGACAGGGTGGACAATCAGCCCCAGCATTTT.

CDR3 amino acids: CASSLSIGNTEAFF. The CDR3 coding sequence is TGTGCCAGCAGTTTATCGATCGGGAACACTGAAGCTTTCTTT. The V and J genes are TRBV27 and TRBJ1-1; D is ambiguous. This CDR3 has 14 residues. From germline, CDR1 is MNHEY and CDR2 SMNVEV (reference sequence). Trimming stripped 0 bases from V and 1 base from J, with 6 bases between.

The CDR3 DNA reads TGTGCCACCAGTGAACTGGGACAGGGGAGCTACGAGCAGTACTTC. The encoded protein is CATSELGQGSYEQYF. This rearrangement joins TRBV24-1 to TRBJ2-7; 10 bases are a match to TRBD1. The V and J ends lost 4 bases and 3 bases, in that order; junction bases with no gene match: 5. Germline lookup yields CDR1 KGHDR and CDR2 SFDVKD. The CDR3 sequence is 15 residues long.

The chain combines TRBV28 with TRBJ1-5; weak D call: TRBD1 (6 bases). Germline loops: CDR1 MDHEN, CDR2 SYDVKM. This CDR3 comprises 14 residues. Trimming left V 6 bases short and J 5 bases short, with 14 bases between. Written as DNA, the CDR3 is TGTGCCAGCAGACCTACAGGGCCCTATCAGCCCCAGCATTTT. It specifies CASRPTGPYQPQHF.

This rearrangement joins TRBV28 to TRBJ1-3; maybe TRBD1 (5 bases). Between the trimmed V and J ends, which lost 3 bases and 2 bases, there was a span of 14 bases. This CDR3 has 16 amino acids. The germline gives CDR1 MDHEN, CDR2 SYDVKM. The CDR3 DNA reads TGTGCCAGCAGTTTGCCAGGCGGGGGAGCTGGAAACACCATATATTTT. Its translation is CASSLPGGGAGNTIYF.

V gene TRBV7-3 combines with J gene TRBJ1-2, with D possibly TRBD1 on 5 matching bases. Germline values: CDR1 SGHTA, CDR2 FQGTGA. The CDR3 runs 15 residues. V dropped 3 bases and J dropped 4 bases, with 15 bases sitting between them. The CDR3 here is CASSFGGGPPYGYTF. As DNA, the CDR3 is TGTGCCAGCAGCTTCGGCGGGGGTCCGCCCTATGGCTACACCTTC.

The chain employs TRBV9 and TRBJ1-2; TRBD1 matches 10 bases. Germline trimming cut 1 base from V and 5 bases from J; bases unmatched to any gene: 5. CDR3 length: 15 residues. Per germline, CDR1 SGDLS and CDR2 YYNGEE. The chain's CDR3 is CASSVSGTGEYGYTF. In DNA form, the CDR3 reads TGTGCCAGCAGCGTATCCGGGACAGGGGAATATGGCTACACCTTC. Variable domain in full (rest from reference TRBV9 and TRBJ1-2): DSGVTQTPKHLITATGQRVTLRCSPRSGDLSVYWYQQSLDQGLQFLIQYYNGEERAKGNILERFSAQQFPDLHSELNLSSLELGDSALYFCASSVSGTGEYGYTFGSGTRLTVV.

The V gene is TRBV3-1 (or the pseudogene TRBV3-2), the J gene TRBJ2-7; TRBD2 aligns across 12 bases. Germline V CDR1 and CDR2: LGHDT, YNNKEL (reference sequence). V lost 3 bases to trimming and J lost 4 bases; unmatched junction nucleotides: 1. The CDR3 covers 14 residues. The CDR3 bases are TGTGCCAGCAGCCAGACTAGCGGGGGATACGAGCAGTACTTC. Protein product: CASSQTSGGYEQYF.

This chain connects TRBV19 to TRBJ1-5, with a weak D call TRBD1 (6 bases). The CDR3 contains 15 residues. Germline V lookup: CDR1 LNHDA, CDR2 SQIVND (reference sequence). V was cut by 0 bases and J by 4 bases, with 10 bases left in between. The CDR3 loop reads CASSIDRGANQPQHF. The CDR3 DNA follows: TGTGCCAGTAGTATAGATCGGGGGGCTAATCAGCCCCAGCATTTT.

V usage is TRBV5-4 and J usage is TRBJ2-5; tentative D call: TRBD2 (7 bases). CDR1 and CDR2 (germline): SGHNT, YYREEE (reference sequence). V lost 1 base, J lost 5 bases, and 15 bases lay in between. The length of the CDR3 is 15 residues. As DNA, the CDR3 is TGTGCCAGCAGCTTGAAGGGCGGGGGCTTCGAGACCCAGTACTTC. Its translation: CASSLKGGGFETQYF.

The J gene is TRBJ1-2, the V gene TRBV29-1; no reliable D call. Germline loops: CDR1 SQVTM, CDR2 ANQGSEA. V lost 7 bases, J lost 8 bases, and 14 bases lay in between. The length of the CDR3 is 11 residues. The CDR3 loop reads CSDTNSGGYTF. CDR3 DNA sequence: TGCAGCGACACCAATTCGGGAGGCTACACCTTC.

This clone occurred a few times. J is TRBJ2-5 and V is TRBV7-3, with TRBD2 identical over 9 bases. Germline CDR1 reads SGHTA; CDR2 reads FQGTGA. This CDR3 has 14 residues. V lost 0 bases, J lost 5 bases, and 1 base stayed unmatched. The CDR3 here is CASSLTSGGETQYF. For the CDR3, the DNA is TGTGCCAGCAGCTTAACGAGCGGGGGGGAGACCCAGTACTTC.

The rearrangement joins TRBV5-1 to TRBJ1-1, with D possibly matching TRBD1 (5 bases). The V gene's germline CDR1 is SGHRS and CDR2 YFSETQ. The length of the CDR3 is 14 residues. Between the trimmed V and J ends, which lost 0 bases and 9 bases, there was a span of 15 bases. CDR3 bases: TGCGCCAGCAGCTTGGAAGCAGGGCTGTCACAAGCTTTCTTT. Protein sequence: CASSLEAGLSQAFF. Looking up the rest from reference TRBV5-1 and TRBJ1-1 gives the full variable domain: KAGVTQTPRYLIKTRGQQVTLSCSPISGHRSVSWYQQTPGQGLQFLFEYFSETQRNKGNFPGRFSGRQFSNSRSEMNVSTLELGDSALYLCASSLEAGLSQAFFGQGTRLTVV.

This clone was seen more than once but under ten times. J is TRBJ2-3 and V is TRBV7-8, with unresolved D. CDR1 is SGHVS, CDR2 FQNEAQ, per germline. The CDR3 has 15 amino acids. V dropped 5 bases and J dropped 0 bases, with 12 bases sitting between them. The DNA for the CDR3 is TGTGCCAGCAGCGATCGGCGGAGAAGCACAGATACGCAGTATTTT. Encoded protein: CASSDRRRSTDTQYF.

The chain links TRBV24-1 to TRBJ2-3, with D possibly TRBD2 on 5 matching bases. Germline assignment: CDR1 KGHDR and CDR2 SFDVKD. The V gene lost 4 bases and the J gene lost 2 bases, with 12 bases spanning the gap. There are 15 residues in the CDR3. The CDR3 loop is CATSDPRDITDTQYF. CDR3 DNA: TGTGCCACCAGTGACCCACGGGATATCACAGATACGCAGTATTTT.

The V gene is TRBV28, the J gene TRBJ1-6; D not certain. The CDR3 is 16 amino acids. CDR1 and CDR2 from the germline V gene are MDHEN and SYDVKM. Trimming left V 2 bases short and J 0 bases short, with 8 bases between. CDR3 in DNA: TGTGCCAGCAGTTTACCTTCGAGCTCCTATAATTCACCCCTCCACTTT. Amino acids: CASSLPSSSYNSPLHF.

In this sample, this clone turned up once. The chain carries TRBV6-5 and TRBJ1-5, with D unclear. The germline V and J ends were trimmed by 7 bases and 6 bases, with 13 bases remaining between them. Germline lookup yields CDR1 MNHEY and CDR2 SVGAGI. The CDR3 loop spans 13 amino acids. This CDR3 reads CASKEGLSQPQHF. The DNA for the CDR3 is TGTGCCAGCAAGGAGGGATTGAGTCAGCCCCAGCATTTT.

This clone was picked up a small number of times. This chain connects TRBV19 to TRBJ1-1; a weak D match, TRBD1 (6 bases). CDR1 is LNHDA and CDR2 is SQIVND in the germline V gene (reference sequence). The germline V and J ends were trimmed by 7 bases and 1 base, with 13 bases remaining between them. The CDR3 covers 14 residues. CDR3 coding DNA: TGTGCCAGTAAGCCAGGGGCGGAGAACACTGAAGCTTTCTTT. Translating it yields CASKPGAENTEAFF.

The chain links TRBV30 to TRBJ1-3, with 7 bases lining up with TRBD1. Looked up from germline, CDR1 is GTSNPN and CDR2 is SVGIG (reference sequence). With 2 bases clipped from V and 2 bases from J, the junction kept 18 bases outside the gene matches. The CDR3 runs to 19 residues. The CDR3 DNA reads TGTGCCTGGAGTTTTACGGGACAGAACTACCTTCATCCTGGAAACACCATATATTTT. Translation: CAWSFTGQNYLHPGNTIYF.

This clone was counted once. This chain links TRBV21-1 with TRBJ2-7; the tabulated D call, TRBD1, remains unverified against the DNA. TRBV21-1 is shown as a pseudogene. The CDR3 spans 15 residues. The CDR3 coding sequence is TGTGCCAGCAGCTCCCGGGACAGGGGGCTGCACGAGCAGTACTTC. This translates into CASSSRDRGLHEQYF.

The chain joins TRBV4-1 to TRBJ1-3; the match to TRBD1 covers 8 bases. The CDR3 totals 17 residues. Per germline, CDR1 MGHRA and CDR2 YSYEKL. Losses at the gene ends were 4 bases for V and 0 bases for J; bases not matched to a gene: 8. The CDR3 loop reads CASSLTGGLISGNTIYF. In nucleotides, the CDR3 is TGCGCCAGCAGCCTCACAGGGGGACTAATCTCTGGAAACACCATATATTTT.

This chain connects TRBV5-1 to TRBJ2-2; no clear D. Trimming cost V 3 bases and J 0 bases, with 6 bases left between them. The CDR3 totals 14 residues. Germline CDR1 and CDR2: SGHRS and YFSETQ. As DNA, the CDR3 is TGCGCCAGCAGCTCATCATCGAACACCGGGGAGCTGTTTTTT. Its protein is CASSSSSNTGELFF.

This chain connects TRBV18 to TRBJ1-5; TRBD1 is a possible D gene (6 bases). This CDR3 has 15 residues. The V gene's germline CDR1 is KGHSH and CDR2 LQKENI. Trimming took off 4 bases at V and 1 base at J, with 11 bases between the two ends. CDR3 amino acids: CASSLSTGSNQPQHF. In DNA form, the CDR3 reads TGTGCCAGCTCACTTAGTACAGGGAGCAATCAGCCCCAGCATTTT.

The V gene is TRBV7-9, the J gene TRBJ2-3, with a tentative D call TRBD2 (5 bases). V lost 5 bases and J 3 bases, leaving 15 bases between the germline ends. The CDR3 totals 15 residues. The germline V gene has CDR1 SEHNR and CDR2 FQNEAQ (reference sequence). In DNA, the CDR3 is TGTGCCAGCAGCCCACTAGGTGGGGAGACAGATACGCAGTATTTT. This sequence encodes CASSPLGGETDTQYF.